The next 9 T cell receptor beta chains were all read from a single sample in a study of T-cell reconstitution after alpha-beta-depleted transplantation in children. Molecular barcoding with unique molecular identifiers was used for the TCRbeta library. TCRdb used MiXCR to reprocess the PCR reads, holding one entry per CDR3 protein. Among roughly 500,000 distinct CDR3 sequences, around 16% were seen once, and the ten largest hold 3.3%. Sample: PBMCs from the stem cell graft donor, taken from the stem cell graft. The receptors derive from a human donor who donated a stem cell graft to a child with acute lymphoblastic leukemia.

V and J are TRBV7-7 and TRBJ1-1; weak D call: TRBD1 (5 bases). The V and J ends lost 4 bases and 3 bases respectively, with 21 bases between them. Looked up from germline, CDR1 is SSHAT and CDR2 is FNYEAQ (reference sequence). The CDR3 extends over 17 amino acids. CDR3: CASSSLTAEGWHTEAFF. CDR3 in DNA: TGTGCCAGCAGCTCCCTGACAGCAGAGGGTTGGCACACTGAAGCTTTCTTT.

A few counts support this clonotype. This CDR3 is CASSGRRETQYF. The CDR3 nucleotides are TGTGCCAGCAGCGGACGTCGGGAGACCCAGTACTTC. The gene calls are TRBV7-9 and TRBJ2-5, with no clear D. Trimming left V 5 bases short and J 5 bases short, with 9 bases between. The CDR3 has 12 amino acids. Germline V gene data show CDR1 as SEHNR and CDR2 as FQNEAQ (reference sequence). Full variable domain (missing parts from reference TRBV7-9 and TRBJ2-5): DTGVSQNPRHKITKRGQNVTFRCDPISEHNRLYWYRQTLGQGPEFLTYFQNEAQLEKSRLLSDRFSAERPKGSFSTLEIQRTEQGDSAMYLCASSGRRETQYFGPGTRLLVL.

V and J are TRBV5-6 and TRBJ2-4; D remains unclear. The CDR3 is made up of 15 amino acids. Germline loops: CDR1 SGHDT, CDR2 YYEEEE. Trimming pared 4 bases from V and 7 bases from J, leaving 18 bases between. CDR3 sequence: CASSPWLDLDNIQYF. CDR3 sequence (DNA): TGTGCCAGCAGCCCCTGGTTGGACCTGGACAACATTCAGTACTTC.

The chain links TRBV4-1 to TRBJ1-1; D uncertain. The V gene lost 1 base and the J gene lost 0 bases, with 6 bases spanning the gap. The CDR3 length is 14 residues. The germline V gene encodes CDR1 MGHRA and CDR2 YSYEKL. CDR3 DNA: TGCGCCAGCAGCCAAGGACCGGTGAACACTGAAGCTTTCTTT. It is translated as CASSQGPVNTEAFF.

This chain links TRBV27 with TRBJ2-2, with 12 bases matching TRBD2. Germline V gene sequence: CDR1 MNHEY, CDR2 SMNVEV (reference sequence). The CDR3 has 18 amino acids. With V trimmed by 5 bases and J by 5 bases, 12 bases remained unmatched. This CDR3 reads CASSLTSGSPFLTGELFF. CDR3 bases: TGTGCCAGCAGTCTGACTAGCGGGAGCCCGTTTCTAACCGGGGAGCTGTTTTTT.

This clonotype was seen only a few times. The CDR3 sequence is CASSVEGSPNEQFF. CDR3 bases: TGTGCCAGCAGCGTCGAGGGGTCCCCCAATGAGCAGTTCTTC. This rearrangement joins TRBV5-5 to TRBJ2-1; D is tentatively TRBD1 or TRBD2 (5 bases each). With 4 bases removed from V and 6 bases from J, the gap between germline ends came to 14 bases. The CDR3 loop spans 14 amino acids. The germline CDR1 and CDR2 sequences are SGHKS and YYEKEE (reference sequence).

This clonotype was detected only a few times. The CDR3 here is CASSLWGTSGRPSKGTDTQYF. The CDR3 DNA is TGTGCCAGCAGTCTTTGGGGGACTAGCGGGAGACCGTCCAAGGGCACAGATACGCAGTATTTT. The chain has TRBV6-2 or TRBV6-3 and TRBJ2-3; 14 bases align to TRBD2. This CDR3 spans 21 amino acids. The V segment lost 5 bases and the J segment 1 base; nucleotides outside the gene matches: 17. From germline, CDR1 is MNHEY and CDR2 SVGEGT.

The CDR3, as DNA: TGTGCCAGTAGTCCCGCCGGGACAGCAGATACGCAGTATTTT. Encoded protein: CASSPAGTADTQYF. The rearrangement links TRBV19 to TRBJ2-3; 7 bases fit TRBD1. The CDR3 spans 14 residues. V was clipped by 5 bases and J by 4 bases; unmatched bases: 6. Germline CDR1 and CDR2: LNHDA and SQIVND (reference sequence). Full variable domain (outside the CDR3, taken from reference TRBV19 and TRBJ2-3): DGGITQSPKYLFRKEGQNVTLSCEQNLNHDAMYWYRQDPGQGLRLIYYSQIVNDFQKGDIAEGYSVSREKKESFPLTVTSAQKNPTAFYLCASSPAGTADTQYFGPGTRLTVL.

The rearrangement links TRBV10-3 to TRBJ2-4; D might be TRBD2 (6 bases). The CDR3 contains 15 residues. V dropped 8 bases and J dropped 3 bases, with 17 bases sitting between them. Germline V CDR1 and CDR2: ENHRY, SYGVKD. The CDR3 here is CAISQAGGNKNIQYF. The CDR3 region has the DNA TGTGCCATCTCCCAAGCGGGTGGTAACAAAAACATTCAGTACTTC.